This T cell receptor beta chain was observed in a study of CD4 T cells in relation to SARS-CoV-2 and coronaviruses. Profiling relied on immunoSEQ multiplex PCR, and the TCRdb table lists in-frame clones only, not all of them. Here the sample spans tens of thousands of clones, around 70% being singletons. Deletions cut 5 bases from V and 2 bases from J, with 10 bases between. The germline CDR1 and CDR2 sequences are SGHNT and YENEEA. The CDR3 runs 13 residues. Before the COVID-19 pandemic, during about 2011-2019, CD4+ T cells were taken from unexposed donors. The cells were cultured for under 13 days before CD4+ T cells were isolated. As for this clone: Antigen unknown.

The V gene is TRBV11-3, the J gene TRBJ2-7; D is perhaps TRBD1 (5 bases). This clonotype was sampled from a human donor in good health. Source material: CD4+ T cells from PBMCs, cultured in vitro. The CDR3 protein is CASSRAGTYEQYF. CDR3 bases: TGTGCCAGCAGCCGGGCAGGGACCTACGAGCAGTACTTC.